One TCR beta chain is described in this entry. This same CDR3 is encoded by further DNA sequences in the sample. Germline loops: CDR1 MDHEN, CDR2 SYDVKM. This CDR3 region has 12 residues. V lost 6 bases and J lost 4, with 10 bases in between. This record belongs to a study of T cell changes during pregnancy in multiple sclerosis. TCRdb's table, derived via immunoSEQ multiplex PCR, lists solely in-frame clones and lacks some. Among roughly 86,000 clones, about 92% were seen once, and the ten largest hold 2.6%. The gene calls are TRBV28 and TRBJ2-7; tentatively, D is TRBD2 (6 bases). The TCR originated in a female donor with multiple sclerosis, enrolled in a pregnancy study. The source material was peripheral blood, sampled in the first trimester of pregnancy. The CDR3 DNA reads TGTGCCAGCAGCTTGGGGAGGTACGAGCAGTACTTC. Protein product: CASSLGRYEQYF. The entire variable domain, with the rest obtained from reference TRBV28 and TRBJ2-7, is as follows: DVKVTQSSRYLVKRTGEKVFLECVQDMDHENMFWYRQDPGLGLRLIYFSYDVKMKEKGDIPEGYSVSREKKERFSLILESASTNQTSMYLCASSLGRYEQYFGPGTRLTVT.